The 16 T cell receptor beta chains in this list originate from one sample, sequenced in a study of blood T cells in healthy people across ages. For the second PCR, which ran for about 6 to 12 cycles, a sample-barcoded 5' primer and a J-beta primer mix were used. TCRdb re-analysed the 5' RACE reads in MiXCR, keeping a single row per CDR3 protein. The sample holds 1.6 million or so distinct CDR3 sequences, about 32% seen once. Sequenced material: blood. These receptor sequences come from a woman under 40 in good health.

Details on this clonotype: The germline gene is not matched at one end of the junction; a read error may be the cause. The CDR3 reads CTSSVADRDHEQFF. CDR3 bases: TGTACCAGCAGCGTAGCAGACAGGGACCATGAGCAGTTCTTC. This chain connects TRBV9 to TRBJ2-1; TRBD1 agrees at 7 bases. Germline V gene data show CDR1 as SGDLS and CDR2 as YYNGEE. The CDR3 spans 14 residues.

This clonotype was counted only a few times. V and J are TRBV5-1 and TRBJ2-7, with D possibly matching TRBD1 (5 bases). CDR3 length equals 16 residues. Germline-derived CDR1 and CDR2 are SGHRS and YFSETQ. V lost 4 bases and J 0 bases, leaving 17 bases between the germline ends. The CDR3, as DNA: TGCGCCAGCAGCCCGCTAACAGGAAAGAGCTCCTACGAGCAGTACTTC. Protein sequence: CASSPLTGKSSYEQYF.

This chain joins TRBV27 and TRBJ2-1, with TRBD2 matching over 8 bases. Germline V gene sequence: CDR1 MNHEY, CDR2 SMNVEV (reference sequence). V dropped 6 bases and J dropped 8; count of bases not matched to a gene: 15. There are 16 residues in the CDR3. CDR3 protein: CASSTHSGVPLDEQFF. CDR3 DNA: TGTGCCAGCAGCACCCATAGCGGGGTACCTTTGGATGAGCAGTTCTTC.

The chain uses TRBV10-3 and TRBJ2-7; 12 nucleotides match TRBD2. Germline-derived CDR1 and CDR2 are ENHRY and SYGVKD. The CDR3 runs to 15 residues. V shed 2 bases and J 2 bases; nucleotides not matched to a gene: 1. The CDR3 region is CAISEGLAGTYEQYF. The CDR3 coding sequence is TGTGCCATCAGTGAGGGACTAGCGGGAACCTACGAGCAGTACTTC.

The rearrangement links TRBV4-1 to TRBJ1-1; 7 bases fit TRBD1. The CDR3 has 14 amino acids. Trimming at V came to 6 bases and at J to 0 bases, leaving 4 bases not matched to a gene. Germline V gene sequence: CDR1 MGHRA, CDR2 YSYEKL. The CDR3 reads CASRTGVMNTEAFF. Here the CDR3 DNA reads TGCGCCAGCAGAACAGGGGTTATGAACACTGAAGCTTTCTTT.

The sample holds a few counts of this clonotype. The DNA of the CDR3 is TGTGCCAGCCGCCTACTAGCGGGAGATCAAGGGACGCAGTATTTT. This codes for CASRLLAGDQGTQYF. The gene calls are TRBV6-2 or TRBV6-3 and TRBJ2-3, with 11 positions matching TRBD2. The CDR3 totals 15 residues. The V gene end was trimmed by 8 bases and the J gene end by 9 bases; junction bases not matched to a gene: 13. The V gene's germline CDR1 is MNHEY and CDR2 SVGEGT.

This clonotype was seen a handful of times. The V call is TRBV10-3, the J call TRBJ2-3, with 9 bases lining up with TRBD2. J lost 0 bases, V lost 3 bases, and 7 bases had no gene match. Germline CDR1 ENHRY, CDR2 SYGVKD. The CDR3 runs 17 residues. The CDR3 sequence: CAISDHDLAGSTDTQYF. The CDR3, as DNA: TGTGCCATCAGTGATCACGATCTAGCGGGGAGCACAGATACGCAGTATTTT.

The chain links TRBV12-3 or TRBV12-4 to TRBJ2-1; 7 nucleotides align to TRBD2. The V segment lost 6 bases and the J segment 2 bases; nucleotides outside the gene matches: 13. This CDR3 contains 17 residues. In nucleotides, the CDR3 is TGTGCCAGCAGCCCCTTCGGGCTAGCGGTGACCTACAATGAGCAGTTCTTC. It is translated as CASSPFGLAVTYNEQFF.

This chain links TRBV11-2 with TRBJ2-2; 11 bases match TRBD2. Germline V lookup: CDR1 SGHAT, CDR2 FQNNGV. V lost 2 bases to trimming and J lost 0 bases; unmatched junction nucleotides: 2. CDR3 length: 17 residues. The CDR3 sequence is CASSLFSGGANTGELFF. In DNA, the CDR3 is TGTGCCAGCAGCTTATTTAGCGGGGGGGCGAACACCGGGGAGCTGTTTTTT.

This clonotype was picked up a small number of times. The V gene is TRBV27, the J gene TRBJ2-7, with 7 nucleotides matching TRBD2. Germline V gene sequence: CDR1 MNHEY, CDR2 SMNVEV (reference sequence). With V trimmed by 5 bases and J by 2 bases, 24 bases remained unmatched. The CDR3 runs to 20 residues. The CDR3 DNA follows: TGTGCCAGCAGTCCTATCGGCCGGAGGGGCGAGCGGGAAGGCCCCTACGAGCAGTACTTC. As protein: CASSPIGRRGEREGPYEQYF.

The chain links TRBV3-1 to TRBJ2-7; 12 bases are a match to TRBD2. This CDR3 spans 18 amino acids. With 1 base clipped from V and 1 base from J, the junction kept 8 bases outside the gene matches. Germline values: CDR1 LGHDT, CDR2 YNNKEL (reference sequence). The DNA of the CDR3 is TGTGCCAGCAGCCAAGCCCGGACTAGCGGGACCTTTTCCTACGAGCAGTACTTC. This encodes CASSQARTSGTFSYEQYF.

In this sample, this clonotype turned up once. This rearrangement joins TRBV7-9 to TRBJ1-4, with D unresolved. There are 16 residues in the CDR3. The germline CDR1 and CDR2 sequences are SEHNR and FQNEAQ (reference sequence). Trimming removed 6 bases from V and 6 bases from J, with 20 bases in between. The CDR3 DNA sequence: TGTGCCAGCAGGACCGCCCGGACGGGAAAGGATGAAAAACTGTTTTTT. Translating it yields CASRTARTGKDEKLFF.

In its sample, this clonotype was seen a few times. At one boundary the junction diverges from the germline segment, which might be a read error. This chain connects TRBV10-3 to TRBJ2-7; 8 nucleotides line up with TRBD2. The CDR3 sequence is 13 residues long. Germline V CDR1 and CDR2: ENHRY, SYGVKD. Written as DNA, the CDR3 is TGTGCCATCAGGGAGTCGGGGCGGGAGGTCGAGTACTTC. It encodes CAIRESGREVEYF.

The genes are TRBV2 and TRBJ2-5; 11 nucleotides line up with TRBD2. With V trimmed by 6 bases and J by 5 bases, 8 bases remained unmatched. Germline V lookup: CDR1 SNHLY, CDR2 FYNNEI. The CDR3 has 15 amino acids. The CDR3 nucleotides read TGTGCCAGCAGCCCGACTAGCGGGAAGGTCGAGACCCAGTACTTC. As protein: CASSPTSGKVETQYF.

This clonotype has more than one count but fewer than ten. The CDR3 nucleotides read TGTGCCAGCAGTTTACGGGTCGGCCTAGCGGGTAACTCCTACAATGAGCAGTTCTTC. Translating it yields CASSLRVGLAGNSYNEQFF. The rearrangement joins TRBV28 to TRBJ2-1, with 8 bases fitting TRBD2. The CDR3 runs 19 residues. J was trimmed by 0 bases and V by 2 bases; bases with no gene match: 12. CDR1 and CDR2 from the germline V gene are MDHEN and SYDVKM. The full variable domain, its missing parts supplied by reference TRBV28 and TRBJ2-1, is DVKVTQSSRYLVKRTGEKVFLECVQDMDHENMFWYRQDPGLGLRLIYFSYDVKMKEKGDIPEGYSVSREKKERFSLILESASTNQTSMYLCASSLRVGLAGNSYNEQFFGPGTRLTVL.

The rearrangement links TRBV4-1 to TRBJ1-3, with D perhaps matching TRBD1 (6 bases). Deletions cut 0 bases from V and 4 bases from J, with 13 bases between. Germline CDR1 MGHRA, CDR2 YSYEKL. The CDR3 contains 16 residues. CDR3 sequence reads: CASSQDSTGSGNTIYF. The CDR3 DNA reads as TGCGCCAGCAGCCAAGATAGCACAGGGTCAGGAAACACCATATATTTT.